This T cell receptor (beta chain) was obtained from a study of blood T cell repertoires in COVID-19. Per germline, CDR1 SEHNR and CDR2 FQNEAQ (reference sequence). The CDR3 spans 14 residues. Trimming removed 4 bases from V and 7 bases from J, with 14 bases in between. Authors' data handling: Amplification of reference gene primers was used by the study to estimate nucleated cell counts. The table came from immunoSEQ multiplex PCR; TCRdb's copy has only in-frame clones and leaves some out. The V and J calls and clone size are taken from that table; D and trimming were inferred from the DNA. Of 150,000 to 200,000 clones listed, approximately 88% are singletons. Everyone who took part was 18 to 89 years old, and they came from 20 to 25 US areas.

This TCR derives from a woman aged 18-29 years who had recovered from COVID-19. The sequenced sample consisted of PBMCs or T cells enriched from blood (not recorded which). The rearrangement links TRBV7-9 to TRBJ1-5, with a tentative D call TRBD1 (5 bases). CDR3 DNA: TGTGCCAGCAGCTCTGGGGGGGTAGGCCAGCCCCAGCATTTT. Its translation: CASSSGGVGQPQHF.